Shown below are 20 T cell receptor beta chains from a single sample sequenced in a study of CD8 T cells in ankylosing spondylitis. Overall study findings and caveats: The study identified a TCR beta motif of under ten highly homologous variants that appeared characteristic of ankylosing spondylitis blood.

MiXCR, applied by TCRdb to the 5' RACE reads, yields one record per CDR3 protein. The table shows a few hundred thousand distinct CDR3 sequences, with about an eighth occurring only once. These receptors have no identified antigens. Source material: blood, either unsorted or a sorted T cell fraction (not recorded which). These receptors were obtained from a male donor with ankylosing spondylitis.

This clonotype showed up just a few times. The chain has TRBV18 and TRBJ1-1; tentative D call: TRBD1 (6 bases). Between the trimmed V and J ends, which lost 1 base and 0 bases, there was a span of 9 bases. Germline V gene sequence: CDR1 KGHSH, CDR2 LQKENI. The CDR3 is made up of 15 amino acids. The CDR3 loop is CASSPLGGLNTEAFF. In DNA, the CDR3 is TGTGCCAGCTCACCACTCGGGGGCTTGAACACTGAAGCTTTCTTT.

This clonotype came up a few times. The rearrangement joins TRBV30 to TRBJ1-5; tentative D call: TRBD1 (6 bases). Germline CDR1 and CDR2: GTSNPN and SVGIG (reference sequence). V was trimmed by 4 bases and J by 6 bases, leaving 13 bases between them. The length of the CDR3 is 13 residues. The CDR3 reads CAWNQGLGQPQHF. The CDR3 nucleotides read TGTGCCTGGAATCAGGGGCTGGGTCAGCCCCAGCATTTT.

This chain connects TRBV20-1 to TRBJ2-1; 11 bases map to TRBD2. Trimming took 0 bases from V and 10 from J; bases not matched to a gene: 17. The germline V gene has CDR1 DFQATT and CDR2 SNEGSKA (reference sequence). There are 18 residues in the CDR3. The CDR3, as DNA: TGCAGTGCTAGAGATCGGCTAGCGGGAGGAAACCTACAAGAGGAGCAGTTCTTC. This codes for CSARDRLAGGNLQEEQFF.

The CDR3 sequence: CASSFGGWNTEAFF. The CDR3 nucleotides are TGTGCCAGCAGCTTTGGGGGTTGGAACACTGAAGCTTTCTTT. The rearrangement joins TRBV7-2 to TRBJ1-1, with D tentatively TRBD1 (5 bases). Trimming removed 3 bases from V and 1 base from J, with 9 bases in between. Germline-derived CDR1 and CDR2 are SGHTA and FQGNSA. The CDR3 runs 14 residues.

This chain connects TRBV7-9 to TRBJ2-3; TRBD2 agrees at 9 bases. Germline loops: CDR1 SEHNR, CDR2 FQNEAQ (reference sequence). The CDR3 contains 15 residues. J was trimmed by 2 bases and V by 4 bases; bases with no gene match: 4. This chain's CDR3 is CASSSGGRATDTQYF. CDR3 nucleotide sequence: TGTGCCAGCAGCTCGGGCGGGAGGGCCACAGATACGCAGTATTTT.

CDR3 sequence: CATSDPGTRGDTQYF. CDR3 nucleotides: TGTGCCACCAGTGATCCCGGGACTAGAGGGGATACGCAGTATTTT. V is TRBV24-1 and J is TRBJ2-3; TRBD2 agrees at 8 bases. V dropped 3 bases and J dropped 6; count of bases not matched to a gene: 7. From germline, CDR1 is KGHDR and CDR2 SFDVKD. The CDR3 extends over 15 amino acids.

The V and J genes are TRBV7-8 and TRBJ2-7; TRBD1 matches 7 bases. J lost 1 base, V lost 6 bases, and 6 bases had no gene match. Germline V gives CDR1 SGHVS, CDR2 FQNEAQ. The length of the CDR3 is 14 residues. In nucleotides, the CDR3 is TGTGCCAGCAGTTACGGACAGGCTTCCTACGAGCAGTACGTC. Translating gives CASSYGQASYEQYV.

This clonotype was counted a few times. The chain combines TRBV11-2 with TRBJ2-5, with TRBD2 matching over 10 bases. The germline V gene has CDR1 SGHAT and CDR2 FQNNGV. This CDR3 contains 16 residues. The junction had 9 bases not matched to a gene; V was cut back by 3 bases and J by 5 bases. In nucleotides, the CDR3 is TGTGCCAGCAGCTTCGGGCTAGCGGGAGAGGTGGAGACCCAGTACTTC. It encodes CASSFGLAGEVETQYF.

The chain recombines TRBV11-2 with TRBJ2-7; D is perhaps TRBD2 (6 bases). The CDR3 is 13 amino acids. With 1 base removed from V and 5 bases from J, the gap between germline ends came to 9 bases. Germline assignment: CDR1 SGHAT and CDR2 FQNNGV. The CDR3 reads CASSLGGRHEQYF. CDR3 DNA sequence: TGTGCCAGCAGCTTAGGAGGGAGGCACGAGCAGTACTTC.

This clonotype was found a few times. This chain uses TRBV5-1 with TRBJ2-3; 13 bases match TRBD2. This CDR3 comprises 16 residues. Losses at the gene ends were 2 bases for V and 3 bases for J; bases not matched to a gene: 3. Germline CDR1 and CDR2: SGHRS and YFSETQ. CDR3: CASSFRTSGRTDTQYF. The CDR3, as DNA: TGCGCCAGCAGCTTTCGGACTAGCGGGAGAACAGATACGCAGTATTTT.

At least ten counts were recorded for this clonotype. The chain has TRBV20-1 and TRBJ1-1; weak D call: TRBD1 (6 bases). This CDR3 comprises 15 residues. V was pared by 3 bases and J by 1 base, with 15 bases between. Germline V gene sequence: CDR1 DFQATT, CDR2 SNEGSKA (reference sequence). The CDR3 DNA reads TGCAGTGCTAGTCAGGCAGGGGCGAAGAACACTGAAGCTTTCTTT. As protein: CSASQAGAKNTEAFF.

This clonotype was seen only a few times. This chain uses TRBV11-2 with TRBJ2-1; D perhaps matches TRBD2 (6 bases). Trimming took 2 bases from V and 2 from J, leaving 16 bases between them. Germline V lookup: CDR1 SGHAT, CDR2 FQNNGV. CDR3 length: 17 residues. The CDR3 bases are TGTGCCAGCAGCTTAATACGGCGGGACCCGCCCTACAATGAGCAGTTCTTC. Protein: CASSLIRRDPPYNEQFF. Using reference TRBV11-2 and TRBJ2-1 for the parts outside the CDR3, the full variable domain is EAGVAQSPRYKIIEKRQSVAFWCNPISGHATLYWYQQILGQGPKLLIQFQNNGVVDDSQLPKDRFSAERLKGVDSTLKIQPAKLEDSAVYLCASSLIRRDPPYNEQFFGPGTRLTVL.

V is TRBV20-1 and J is TRBJ1-1, with 8 bases lining up with TRBD1. Per the germline V gene, CDR1 is DFQATT and CDR2 is SNEGSKA (reference sequence). This CDR3 spans 14 amino acids. J gave up 8 bases and V 8 bases, and 16 bases lay outside the gene matches. The CDR3 region is CSKLNLRGQEEAFF. The CDR3 DNA is TGCAGTAAACTCAACCTCAGGGGGCAAGAGGAAGCTTTCTTT.

In this sample, this clonotype turned up a few times. The rearrangement links TRBV6-6 to TRBJ2-1, with D hard to call. Deletions cut 6 bases from V and 6 bases from J, with 9 bases between. Germline V lookup: CDR1 MNHNY, CDR2 SVGAGI (reference sequence). The CDR3 is 12 amino acids. This chain's CDR3 is CASRKPPNEQFF. DNA of the CDR3: TGTGCCAGCAGAAAACCCCCCAATGAGCAGTTCTTC.

This clonotype was detected only a few times. The V gene is TRBV5-1, the J gene TRBJ2-3, with D possibly matching TRBD2 (6 bases). This CDR3 spans 15 amino acids. V lost 2 bases to trimming and J lost 2 bases, with 12 bases between them. CDR1 and CDR2 from the germline V gene are SGHRS and YFSETQ. This CDR3 is CASSFAAGNTDTQYF. CDR3 coding DNA: TGCGCCAGCAGCTTCGCAGCGGGCAACACAGATACGCAGTATTTT.

This clonotype showed up many times. This sequence joins TRBV7-2 and TRBJ1-5; D not resolved. The CDR3 contains 12 residues. The V end was cut by 5 bases, the J end by 9 bases, with 11 bases between. Germline V gene sequence: CDR1 SGHTA, CDR2 FQGNSA. CDR3 region: CASSILTMPQHF. The DNA for the CDR3 is TGTGCCAGCAGCATATTAACGATGCCCCAGCATTTT.

The sample holds a few counts of this clonotype. This chain joins TRBV7-9 and TRBJ2-2; 11 positions agree with TRBD1. V lost 5 bases to trimming and J lost 6 bases; unmatched junction nucleotides: 5. CDR1 and CDR2 from the germline V gene are SEHNR and FQNEAQ (reference sequence). The CDR3 length is 15 residues. CDR3 sequence (DNA): TGTGCCAGCAGCCCGGGACAGGGGGTCGCCGGGGAGCTGTTTTTT. It is translated as CASSPGQGVAGELFF.

V usage is TRBV5-6 and J usage is TRBJ2-2; unclear D gene. CDR3 size: 14 residues. With 2 bases removed from V and 2 bases from J, the gap between germline ends came to 7 bases. Per germline, CDR1 SGHDT and CDR2 YYEEEE. The CDR3 nucleotides read TGTGCCAGCAGCTTCGCTCAAAACACCGGGGAGCTGTTTTTT. This sequence encodes CASSFAQNTGELFF.

V gene TRBV20-1 combines with J gene TRBJ1-1; 8 bases map to TRBD1. V dropped 2 bases and J dropped 5; count of bases not matched to a gene: 7. The CDR3 has 14 residues. Germline V gene lookup returns CDR1 DFQATT and CDR2 SNEGSKA (reference sequence). The DNA for the CDR3 is TGCAGTGCTAGATCTGGACAGGGTTGGACTGAAGCTTTCTTT. It yields the protein CSARSGQGWTEAFF.

This clonotype came up a few times. The V gene is TRBV21-1, the J gene TRBJ2-3; the table gives TRBD2 as D, unverified against the DNA. TRBV21-1 is deemed a pseudogene. This CDR3 spans 21 amino acids. The CDR3 loop reads CASLKRADYSGSLHSTDTQYF. CDR3 DNA: TGTGCCAGCTTAAAAAGAGCTGACTATAGCGGGAGTCTCCATAGCACAGATACGCAGTATTTT.